Described below is a single T cell receptor (beta chain) sequence and its context. Its antigen is as yet unknown. The protocol was immunoSEQ multiplex PCR, while the TCRdb copy is restricted to in-frame clones and leaves out a portion. The data contain 200,000 to 250,000 clones, approximately 65% of them singletons. This entry belongs to a study of shared clonotypes between healthy human individuals. Study in general: A donor's plate count was three for CD4 naive and three for CD4 memory; CD8 naive had two and CD8 memory one. Study-level points and caveats: Naive CD4 clonotypes were shared across a handful of donors at roughly 4.6%.

V lost 6 bases to trimming and J lost 2 bases; unmatched junction nucleotides: 9. Germline values: CDR1 SGDLS, CDR2 YYNGEE. The CDR3 totals 17 residues. This TCR came from a young man in good health. Sequencing used memory CD4+ T cells sorted from blood. As for subset: CD45RA-negative fraction. The V and J genes are TRBV9 and TRBJ2-6; TRBD2 matches at 9 bases. The CDR3 DNA follows: TGTGCCAGCACCCGAAGCGGGGGGAGAGCTGGGGCCAACGTCCTGACTTTC. As protein: CASTRSGGRAGANVLTF.